Listed below are T cell receptor beta chains from one sample, sequenced in a study of blood T cell repertoires in COVID-19. Assay: immunoSEQ multiplex PCR; the TCRdb copy retains only in-frame clones and omits some. This sample yields roughly 250,000 clones, of which about 85% are seen a single time; just under 6.5% belongs to the top ten. The sequenced sample was PBMCs or T cells enriched from blood (not recorded which). The receptors originated from a woman aged 25 to 39 with acute COVID-19. CDR3s include the opening cysteine and the closing phenylalanine or tryptophan. The D gene is left open where the match is weak. Size is stated for part of the rows, as once, few or many counts, or as a class when the clone is expanded.

once	TRBV23-1	TRBJ2-1	TRBD1	TGCGCCACCATAAACCCTAAGACAGGGGAAGAATTCAATGAGCAGTTCTTC	CATINPKTGEEFNEQFF
few	TRBV7-8	TRBJ1-2	TRBD1	TGTGCCAGCAGCTTACGCGGGACAGGGAACGGCTACACCTTC	CASSLRGTGNGYTF
.	TRBV9	TRBJ1-4	.	TGTGCCAGCAGCGTCGACAGCCTCTCACATGAAAAACTGTTTTTT	CASSVDSLSHEKLFF
.	TRBV6-5	TRBJ1-2	TRBD1	TGTGCCAGCAGGGACAGGGAAGGTGGCTACACCTTC	CASRDREGGYTF
.	TRBV19	TRBJ1-5	TRBD1	TGTGCCAGTAGTACTGGGACAGAGCTTTGGGTTAGCAATCAGCCCCAGCATTTT	CASSTGTELWVSNQPQHF
.	TRBV15	TRBJ1-1	.	TGTGCCACCATGCCCGGCGGAGGACGGAACACTGAAGCTTTCTTT	CATMPGGGRNTEAFF
.	TRBV5-1	TRBJ2-3	.	TGCGCCAGCAGCTCATCGACCGGGGTTTGGACAGATACGCAGTATTTT	CASSSSTGVWTDTQYF
.	TRBV7-9	TRBJ1-5	.	TGTGCCAGCAGCCCGGACACCGATCAGCCCCAGCATTTT	CASSPDTDQPQHF
.	TRBV2	TRBJ1-4	.	TGTGCCAGCAGGTATCGGACTAATGAAAAACTGTTTTTT	CASRYRTNEKLFF
.	TRBV27	TRBJ2-5	.	TGTGCCAGCAGTTTAATCCTCGAAGAGGAGACCCAGTACTTC	CASSLILEEETQYF
.	TRBV19	TRBJ1-4	.	TGTGCCAGTAGTTGGGACTCAGCGAATGAAAAACTGTTTTTT	CASSWDSANEKLFF
.	TRBV18	TRBJ2-7	TRBD1	TGTGCCAGCTCACCACTTGTCCTTTCAGGACAGGGGGCCTACGAGCAGTACTTC	CASSPLVLSGQGAYEQYF
.	TRBV28	TRBJ1-2	.	TGTGCCAGCAGAAAGGTGGCGGTAGCTAACTATGGCTACACCTTC	CASRKVAVANYGYTF
.	TRBV15	TRBJ1-6	TRBD1	TGTGCCACCAGCAGAGAGGGGACAGGGGTGGCGCCCCTCCACTTT	CATSREGTGVAPLHF
.	TRBV25-1	TRBJ2-7	TRBD2	TGTGCCAGCAGTGTAGCGGGGGAAAGCTCCTACGAGCAGTACTTC	CASSVAGESSYEQYF
.	TRBV7-6	TRBJ1-2	TRBD1	TGTGCCAGCAGTGGGGCAAATGACAGGGTTGGCTATGGCTACACCTTC	CASSGANDRVGYGYTF
.	TRBV3-1/TRBV3-2	TRBJ2-3	.	TGTGCCAGCAGCCCCACTGATAGCACAGATACGCAGTATTTT	CASSPTDSTDTQYF
.	TRBV29-1	TRBJ2-1	TRBD1	TGCAGCGTCGCCGGGACAGGGGCAAGCAATGAGCAGTTCTTC	CSVAGTGASNEQFF
.	TRBV14	TRBJ2-6	.	TGTGCCAGCAGCCAAGGACAGTTCTCTGGGGCCAACGTCCTGACTTTC	CASSQGQFSGANVLTF
.	TRBV2	TRBJ1-5	.	TGTGCCAGCAAGGACACCGATCAGCCCCAGCATTTT	CASKDTDQPQHF
.	TRBV28	TRBJ2-7	.	TGTGCCAGCAGTTTAACGTCCGGCGGCCACGAGCAGTACTTC	CASSLTSGGHEQYF
.	TRBV15	TRBJ2-3	.	TGTGCCACCAGCAGAGTACCGAGCGAGGGAGCGCAGTATTTT	CATSRVPSEGAQYF
.	TRBV5-1	TRBJ1-1	TRBD1	TGCGCCAGCAGCTTGCCCGGGACAGGGGGGAACACTGAAGCTTTCTTT	CASSLPGTGGNTEAFF
.	TRBV4-1	TRBJ1-6	.	TGCGCCCCGGAGGGTGGACACTTT	CAPEGGHF
.	TRBV19	TRBJ1-3	.	TGTGCCAGTAGGCAAACTTCTGGAAACACCATATATTTT	CASRQTSGNTIYF
.	TRBV6-5	TRBJ2-3	TRBD1	TGTGCCAGCAGTCCCAGGGGGCCTACAGATACGCAGTATTTT	CASSPRGPTDTQYF
.	TRBV28	TRBJ2-7	.	TGTGCCAGCAGTCATCCAGGCTCCTACGAGCAGTACTTC	CASSHPGSYEQYF
.	TRBV7-9	TRBJ1-1	TRBD1	TGTGCCAGCAGCTCCAGGGGGCCAAGAGGGCTCACTGAAGCTTTCTTT	CASSSRGPRGLTEAFF
once	TRBV28	TRBJ1-6	TRBD1	TGTGCCAGCAGCGGACAGGTCTCCTATAATTCACCCCTCCACTTT	CASSGQVSYNSPLHF
once	TRBV7-3	TRBJ2-3	.	TGTGCCAGCAGCCCCGGGACTAGCACAGATACGCAGTATTTT	CASSPGTSTDTQYF
.	TRBV7-9	TRBJ2-7	.	TGTGCCAGCAGTGGGGTGAGGACACCCAAACCGGACCAACATTACGAGCAGTACTTC	CASSGVRTPKPDQHYEQYF
.	TRBV6-5	TRBJ2-7	.	TGTGCCAGCACCAGACCAAGCGCCTTATCCTACGAGCAGTACTTC	CASTRPSALSYEQYF
.	TRBV18	TRBJ1-2	.	TGTGCCAGCTCACCACCGATACAGGACTATGGCTACACCTTC	CASSPPIQDYGYTF
once	TRBV7-2	TRBJ2-7	.	TGTGCCAGCAGCCTCCGGGGGATCTACGAGCAGTACTTC	CASSLRGIYEQYF
.	TRBV12-3/TRBV12-4	TRBJ1-2	.	TGTGCCAGCAGTCGGGAAATTCGCTATGGCTACACCTTC	CASSREIRYGYTF
.	TRBV19	TRBJ1-4	TRBD1	TGTGCCAGTAGTACTCTCGACACAGGGGGCAATGAAAAACTGTTTTTT	CASSTLDTGGNEKLFF
.	TRBV19	TRBJ1-1	.	TGTGCCAGTAGTGGGGTAGACAGGTTCGGCGAAGCTTTCTTT	CASSGVDRFGEAFF
.	TRBV28	TRBJ1-1	.	TGTGCCAGCAGTTTAACAGGGACGAGCACTGAAGCTTTCTTT	CASSLTGTSTEAFF
.	TRBV28	TRBJ1-5	.	TGTGCCAGTTATGGTTCCGGAGTCGGGCCCCAGCATTTT	CASYGSGVGPQHF
.	TRBV21-1	TRBJ2-3	.	TGTGCCAGCACCGGCCGACTAGCGGGAGAAACAGATACGCAGTATTTT	CASTGRLAGETDTQYF
.	TRBV5-1	TRBJ2-5	TRBD2	TGCGCCAGCCGACTAGCGCCTTACCAAGAGACCCAGTACTTC	CASRLAPYQETQYF
.	TRBV27	TRBJ2-7	TRBD1	TGTGCCAGCAGTGACTTATCTTCAGGGGGCCACGAGCAGTACTTC	CASSDLSSGGHEQYF
once	TRBV7-3	TRBJ2-1	TRBD1	TGTGCCAGCAGCTCTTGGACAGGGCGGAATGAGCAGTTCTTC	CASSSWTGRNEQFF
.	TRBV10-3	TRBJ1-4	.	TGTGCCATCAGTGAGCGCCTGGAGGCAACTAATGAAAAACTGTTTTTT	CAISERLEATNEKLFF
once	TRBV19	TRBJ1-1	.	TGTGCCAGTAGTATCTTGCTGGAGTACACTGAAGCTTTCTTT	CASSILLEYTEAFF
.	TRBV7-3	TRBJ2-7	TRBD2	TGTGCCAGCAGCTTCGGGGGGGCAGCCTACGAGCAGTACTTC	CASSFGGAAYEQYF
.	TRBV5-1	TRBJ2-7	TRBD1	TGCGCCAGCAGCTTCGACAGGGCCTACGAGCAGTACTTC	CASSFDRAYEQYF
.	TRBV7-6	TRBJ2-7	.	TGTGCCAGCAGCTTGAGTACAGGGAAGACCGAGCAGTACTTC	CASSLSTGKTEQYF
.	TRBV3-1/TRBV3-2	TRBJ2-7	.	TGTGCCAGCAGCCAACGGACAGTAGACTACGAGCAGTACTTC	CASSQRTVDYEQYF
.	TRBV3-1/TRBV3-2	TRBJ2-2	TRBD1	TGTGCCAGCAGCCAAGTGGGACAGTCGAACACCGGGGAGCTGTTTTTT	CASSQVGQSNTGELFF
few	TRBV3-1/TRBV3-2	TRBJ2-3	TRBD2	TGTGCCAGCAGACGGGACCTAGCGGGAGGGCCGACAGATACGCAGTATTTT	CASRRDLAGGPTDTQYF
.	TRBV10-3	TRBJ2-1	TRBD2	TGTGCCATCGGGACTAGCTCCTACAATGAGCAGTTCTTC	CAIGTSSYNEQFF
.	TRBV5-4	TRBJ1-2	.	TGTGCCAGCAGCTTGCCAGGGGCAGACTATGGCTACACCTTC	CASSLPGADYGYTF
.	TRBV19	TRBJ1-5	TRBD1	TGTGCCAGTAGTATAAACAGGGGGCCGTCTCAGCCCCAGCATTTT	CASSINRGPSQPQHF
.	TRBV27	TRBJ1-1	.	TGTGCCAGCAGTTCGGAGGGGCTACCCCGCACTGAAGCTTTCTTT	CASSSEGLPRTEAFF
.	TRBV19	TRBJ2-2	TRBD2	TGTGCCAGTAGTATAGATCCACTGCGGGCAGGTGGACTAGCCCCGAACACCGGGGAGCTGTTTTTT	CASSIDPLRAGGLAPNTGELFF
.	TRBV7-6	TRBJ1-4	.	TGTGCCAGCAGCTTCTTGGATGGGGAGGATGAAAAACTGTTTTTT	CASSFLDGEDEKLFF